Listed below are T cell receptor beta chains from one sample, sequenced in a study of CD8+ T cells in alopecia areata. Using immunoSEQ multiplex PCR, the repertoire was profiled, and TCRdb retains in-frame clones only, with some absent. The sample contains about 130,000 clones, almost 50% of which appear only once. The input for sequencing was CD8+ T cells sorted from blood, taken at week 0. These receptors came from a human donor with alopecia areata. Each CDR3 is given with its conserved first and last residue. The order of the fields is J gene, clone size, D gene, V gene, CDR3 protein, CDR3 DNA. D genes are given only for firm matches. Only part of the rows carry a size: once, few, many, or a class if the clone is expanded.

TRBJ2-3 | few | NA | TRBV9 | CASSGSTDTQYF | TGTGCCAGCAGCGGTAGCACAGATACGCAGTATTTT
TRBJ2-3 | NA | TRBD2 | TRBV6-4 | CASSDMAGGDTQYF | TGTGCCAGCAGTGACATGGCGGGGGGAGATACGCAGTATTTT
TRBJ2-2 | many | NA | TRBV6-4 | CASSTTGDTGELFF | TGTGCCAGCAGTACCACGGGGGACACCGGGGAGCTGTTTTTT
TRBJ2-7 | NA | NA | TRBV12-5 | CASGPPEGTLYEQYF | TGTGCTAGTGGTCCCCCCGAGGGGACTCTTTACGAGCAGTACTTC
TRBJ2-1 | NA | TRBD2 | TRBV2 | CASTWTSGGTNNEQFF | TGTGCCAGCACCTGGACTAGCGGGGGGACTAACAATGAGCAGTTCTTC
TRBJ2-7 | NA | NA | TRBV5-4 | CASSLSGTYEQYF | TGTGCCAGCAGCTTGTCAGGCACCTACGAGCAGTACTTC
TRBJ2-7 | NA | NA | TRBV5-6 | CASSLEQALYEQYF | TGTGCCAGCAGCTTGGAACAGGCCCTCTACGAGCAGTACTTC
TRBJ1-3 | NA | NA | TRBV29-1 | CSVEGARNTIYF | TGCAGCGTTGAAGGGGCGAGAAACACCATATATTTT
TRBJ2-7 | NA | NA | TRBV7-9 | CASSAEQGQYF | TGTGCCAGCAGCGCGGAACAAGGGCAGTACTTC
TRBJ2-5 | few | NA | TRBV30 | CAWSEVALQETQYF | TGTGCCTGGAGTGAGGTTGCTTTACAAGAGACCCAGTACTTC
TRBJ1-2 | NA | NA | TRBV29-1 | CSVEGRGDGYTF | TGCAGCGTTGAAGGTCGCGGGGATGGCTACACCTTC
TRBJ1-3 | NA | NA | TRBV2 | CASSDGAGNTIYF | TGTGCCAGCAGTGATGGCGCTGGAAACACCATATATTTT
TRBJ2-7 | few | TRBD2 | TRBV6-5 | CASSYGTSGYEQYF | TGTGCCAGCAGTTACGGGACTAGCGGGTACGAGCAGTACTTC
TRBJ2-1 | once | TRBD2 | TRBV5-6 | CASRPLAGGQGNEQFF | TGTGCCAGCAGACCGCTAGCGGGGGGGCAGGGCAATGAGCAGTTCTTC
TRBJ2-7 | NA | TRBD2 | TRBV9 | CASSPQRGIFYEQYF | TGTGCCAGCAGCCCGCAGCGGGGGATATTCTACGAGCAGTACTTC